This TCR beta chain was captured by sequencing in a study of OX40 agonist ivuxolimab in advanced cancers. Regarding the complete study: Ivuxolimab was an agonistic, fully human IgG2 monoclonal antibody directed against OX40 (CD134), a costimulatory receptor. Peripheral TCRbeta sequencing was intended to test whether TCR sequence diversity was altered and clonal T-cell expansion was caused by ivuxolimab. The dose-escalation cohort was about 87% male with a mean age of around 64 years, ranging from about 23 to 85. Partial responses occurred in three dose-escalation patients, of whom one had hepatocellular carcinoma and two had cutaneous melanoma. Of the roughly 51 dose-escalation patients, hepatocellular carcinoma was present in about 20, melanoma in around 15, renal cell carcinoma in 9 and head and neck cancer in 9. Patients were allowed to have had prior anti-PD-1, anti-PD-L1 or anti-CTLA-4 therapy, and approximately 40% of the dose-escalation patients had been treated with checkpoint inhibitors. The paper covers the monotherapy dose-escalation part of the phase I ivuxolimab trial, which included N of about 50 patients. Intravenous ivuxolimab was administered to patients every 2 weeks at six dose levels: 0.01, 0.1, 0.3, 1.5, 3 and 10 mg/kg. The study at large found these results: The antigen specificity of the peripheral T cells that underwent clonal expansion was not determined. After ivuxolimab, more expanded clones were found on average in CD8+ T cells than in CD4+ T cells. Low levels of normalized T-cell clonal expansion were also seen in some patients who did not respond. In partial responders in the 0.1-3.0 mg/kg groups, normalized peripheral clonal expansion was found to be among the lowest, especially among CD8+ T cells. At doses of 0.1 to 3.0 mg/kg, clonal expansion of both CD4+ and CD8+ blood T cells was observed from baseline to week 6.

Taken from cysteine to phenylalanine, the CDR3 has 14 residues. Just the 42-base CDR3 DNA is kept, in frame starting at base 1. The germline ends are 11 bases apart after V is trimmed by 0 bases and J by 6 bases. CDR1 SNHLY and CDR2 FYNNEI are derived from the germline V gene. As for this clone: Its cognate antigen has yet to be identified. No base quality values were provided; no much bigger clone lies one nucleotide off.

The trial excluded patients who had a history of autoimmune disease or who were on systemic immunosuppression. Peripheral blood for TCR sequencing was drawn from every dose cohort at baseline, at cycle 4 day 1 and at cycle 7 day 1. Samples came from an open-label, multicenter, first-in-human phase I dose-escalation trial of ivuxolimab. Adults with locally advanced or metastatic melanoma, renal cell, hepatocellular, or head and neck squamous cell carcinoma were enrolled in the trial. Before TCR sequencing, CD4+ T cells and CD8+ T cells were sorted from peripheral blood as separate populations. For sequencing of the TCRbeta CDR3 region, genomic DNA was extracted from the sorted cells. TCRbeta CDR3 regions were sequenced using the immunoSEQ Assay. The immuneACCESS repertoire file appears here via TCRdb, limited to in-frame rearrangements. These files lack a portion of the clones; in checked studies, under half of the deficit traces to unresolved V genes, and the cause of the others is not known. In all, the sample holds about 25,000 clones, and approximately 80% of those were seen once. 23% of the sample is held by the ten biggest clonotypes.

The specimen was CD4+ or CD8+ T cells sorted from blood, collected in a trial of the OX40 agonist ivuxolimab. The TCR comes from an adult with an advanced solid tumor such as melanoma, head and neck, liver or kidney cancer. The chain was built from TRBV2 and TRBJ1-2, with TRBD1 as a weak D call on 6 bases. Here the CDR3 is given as CASSEATWGHGYTF. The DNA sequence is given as TGTGCCAGCAGTGAAGCGACTTGGGGGCATGGCTACACCTTC.